Following are 21 T cell receptor beta chains from one sample sequenced in a study of shared clonotypes between healthy human individuals. Generated by immunoSEQ multiplex PCR, the TCRdb table keeps only in-frame clones and is missing some. The repertoire consists of some 2,500,000 clones, with approximately 93% occurring once and the leading ten covering approximately 0.36%. Input material: naive CD4+ T cells from PBMCs. As to subset: CD45RA+ positively selected. These receptors were obtained from a man aged 18 to 35 in good health. Some clones in this sample may be carry-over from other donors' samples.

The J gene is TRBJ1-1, the V gene TRBV19; TRBD1 might be the D (6 bases). V shed 6 bases and J shed 4 bases, with 12 bases lying between them. The CDR3 has 13 residues. CDR1 is LNHDA, CDR2 SQIVND, per germline (reference sequence). The CDR3 is CASSLRGGTEAFF. The CDR3 DNA is TGTGCCAGTAGCCTCAGGGGTGGCACTGAAGCTTTCTTT.

J is TRBJ2-3 and V is TRBV7-6, with D maybe TRBD2 (5 bases). V lost 5 bases, J lost 0 bases, and 15 bases lay in between. Germline V gene sequence: CDR1 SGHVS, CDR2 FNYEAQ. CDR3 length: 16 residues. The CDR3 is CASSPRLAASTDTQYF. CDR3 DNA: TGTGCCAGCAGCCCTCGGCTAGCTGCTAGCACAGATACGCAGTATTTT.

CDR3 DNA: TGTGCCAGTCGCAGGGTATATAGCAATCAGCCCCAGCATTTT. Translated, it gives CASRRVYSNQPQHF. The V gene is TRBV27, the J gene TRBJ1-5; tentative D call: TRBD1 (5 bases). V lost 9 bases to trimming and J lost 0 bases, with 12 bases between them. The CDR3 is 14 residues long. The germline V gene encodes CDR1 MNHEY and CDR2 SMNVEV (reference sequence).

The rearrangement uses TRBV19 and TRBJ1-5, with 10 bases lining up with TRBD1. The CDR3 totals 17 residues. Trimming cost V 2 bases and J 6 bases; bases outside gene matches: 10. CDR1 is LNHDA, CDR2 SQIVND, per germline (reference sequence). The CDR3 nucleotides read TGTGCCAGTAGTATATTCCCGGGACAGGGGATCCCTCAGCCCCAGCATTTT. It is translated as CASSIFPGQGIPQPQHF.

V and J are TRBV29-1 and TRBJ1-1; D is unclear. Germline V gives CDR1 SQVTM, CDR2 ANQGSEA. The CDR3 has 12 amino acids. V was clipped by 7 bases and J by 0 bases, with 9 bases between them. CDR3 in DNA: TGCAGCGCCCTGACCATGAACACTGAAGCTTTCTTT. As protein: CSALTMNTEAFF.

This clone was picked up one time. This CDR3 reads CASSRQGQFYEQYF. In nucleotides, the CDR3 is TGTGCCAGCAGTCGACAGGGCCAGTTCTACGAGCAGTACTTC. This chain connects TRBV5-6 to TRBJ2-7; 7 bases fit TRBD1. Germline CDR1 is SGHDT and CDR2 is YYEEEE. The CDR3 runs to 14 residues. J was trimmed by 3 bases and V by 5 bases; bases with no gene match: 8.

The J gene is TRBJ2-1, the V gene TRBV19; TRBD2 is a possible D gene (5 bases). Trimming took 5 bases from V and 0 from J, leaving 11 bases between them. This CDR3 is 15 amino acids long. From germline, CDR1 is LNHDA and CDR2 SQIVND (reference sequence). CDR3 amino acids: CASSSLGSSYNEQFF. The CDR3 DNA reads as TGTGCCAGTAGTTCTCTAGGGAGCTCCTACAATGAGCAGTTCTTC.

The V call is TRBV7-3, the J call TRBJ2-7, with D tentatively TRBD1 (6 bases). CDR3 length: 13 residues. The V gene lost 5 bases and the J gene lost 6 bases, with 14 bases spanning the gap. The germline gives CDR1 SGHTA, CDR2 FQGTGA. The DNA of the CDR3 is TGTGCCAGCAGCCCCCGGGGACATGGCGAGCAGTACTTC. Protein sequence: CASSPRGHGEQYF. Full variable domain (remainder filled in from reference TRBV7-3 and TRBJ2-7): GAGVSQTPSNKVTEKGKYVELRCDPISGHTALYWYRQSLGQGPEFLIYFQGTGAADDSGLPNDRFFAVRPEGSVSTLKIQRTERGDSAVYLCASSPRGHGEQYFGPGTRLTVT.

Only one count was recorded for this clone. CDR3 bases: TGTGCCAGCAGCCCGACGGGATTCTCCTACGAGCAGTACTTC. Translation gives CASSPTGFSYEQYF. The gene calls are TRBV13 and TRBJ2-7, with D possibly TRBD2 on 5 matching bases. Trimming removed 5 bases from V and 0 bases from J, with 11 bases in between. The CDR3 totals 14 residues. Germline loops: CDR1 PRHDT, CDR2 FYEKMQ (reference sequence). The whole variable domain, remainder taken from reference TRBV13 and TRBJ2-7, is AAGVIQSPRHLIKEKRETATLKCYPIPRHDTVYWYQQGPGQDPQFLISFYEKMQSDKGSIPDRFSAQQFSDYHSELNMSSLELGDSALYFCASSPTGFSYEQYFGPGTRLTVT.

V is TRBV7-3 and J is TRBJ2-3; tentatively, D is TRBD1 (5 bases). Germline CDR1 SGHTA, CDR2 FQGTGA. Trimming took 1 base from V and 5 from J, leaving 10 bases between them. The CDR3 totals 14 residues. CDR3: CASSLSRVGDTQYF. CDR3 nucleotides: TGTGCCAGCAGCTTAAGCAGGGTTGGAGATACGCAGTATTTT.

J is TRBJ1-1 and V is TRBV19, with D maybe TRBD1 (5 bases). CDR1 and CDR2 (germline): LNHDA, SQIVND (reference sequence). The CDR3 loop spans 15 amino acids. V was pared by 6 bases and J by 4 bases, with 18 bases between. CDR3: CASRGRGWDGTEAFF. The CDR3 bases are TGTGCCAGTAGGGGGAGGGGTTGGGATGGCACTGAAGCTTTCTTT.

This sequence joins TRBV9 and TRBJ2-6; D not resolved. This CDR3 is built from 16 residues. Germline CDR1 reads SGDLS; CDR2 reads YYNGEE. V lost 0 bases and J lost 0, with 7 bases in between. This chain's CDR3 is CASSVGMVSGANVLTF. The CDR3 nucleotides are TGTGCCAGCAGCGTAGGAATGGTCTCTGGGGCCAACGTCCTGACTTTC. The full variable domain, in which reference TRBV9 and TRBJ2-6 provide the parts outside the CDR3, is DSGVTQTPKHLITATGQRVTLRCSPRSGDLSVYWYQQSLDQGLQFLIQYYNGEERAKGNILERFSAQQFPDLHSELNLSSLELGDSALYFCASSVGMVSGANVLTFGAGSRLTVL.

This clone was found once. The CDR3 region is CASRDSGAQYF. The CDR3, as DNA: TGTGCCAGCAGAGACTCGGGGGCCCAGTACTTC. The V and J genes are TRBV11-2 and TRBJ2-5, with D perhaps matching TRBD2 (6 bases). The CDR3 sequence is 11 residues long. Germline V gene sequence: CDR1 SGHAT, CDR2 FQNNGV. V was pared by 6 bases and J by 9 bases, with 11 bases between.

As to this clone: The sample carries other DNA sequences with the same CDR3. The J gene is TRBJ1-5, the V gene TRBV6-1; possible D gene TRBD1, 5 bases. V was shortened by 1 base and J by 6 bases, with 7 bases between the two germline ends. CDR1 and CDR2 from the germline V gene are MNHNS and SASEGT. There are 13 residues in the CDR3. CDR3 residues: CASSEVRGQPQHF. CDR3 bases: TGTGCCAGCAGTGAAGTGAGGGGTCAGCCCCAGCATTTT.

The genes are TRBV29-1 and TRBJ2-5; perhaps TRBD1 as D (5 bases). The germline V gene has CDR1 SQVTM and CDR2 ANQGSEA. Trimming removed 4 bases at V and 5 bases at J, with 14 bases between. The CDR3 extends over 13 amino acids. The CDR3 DNA is TGCAGCGTTGGAAGCAGGGTGGAGGAGACCCAGTACTTC. It codes for CSVGSRVEETQYF.

The table lists this clone with a count of one. Within the sample, other DNA sequences also encode this same CDR3. This chain connects TRBV10-3 to TRBJ1-1; TRBD1 aligns across 10 bases. Germline V CDR1 and CDR2: ENHRY, SYGVKD. Unmatched junction bases numbered 6, after V lost 6 bases and J lost 5 bases. The CDR3 covers 14 residues. This CDR3 reads CAIRGDRGRTEAFF. Here the CDR3 DNA reads TGTGCCATCAGGGGGGACAGGGGTCGGACTGAAGCTTTCTTT.

The chain employs TRBV18 and TRBJ2-3; TRBD2 might be the D (6 bases). Trimming pared 6 bases from V and 7 bases from J, leaving 26 bases between. The CDR3 contains 17 residues. Germline CDR1 KGHSH, CDR2 LQKENI. The CDR3 protein is CASSRRQLASSPHTQYF. The DNA of the CDR3 is TGTGCCAGCTCGCGACGACAACTAGCAAGCTCCCCTCATACGCAGTATTTT.

This clone is a singleton in its sample. The chain uses TRBV9 and TRBJ1-2, with D possibly matching TRBD1 (6 bases). Germline values: CDR1 SGDLS, CDR2 YYNGEE. This CDR3 comprises 12 residues. Trimming took off 3 bases at V and 6 bases at J, with 9 bases between the two ends. The CDR3 protein is CASSAGAHGYTF. Here the CDR3 DNA reads TGTGCCAGCAGCGCAGGGGCTCATGGCTACACCTTC.

The chain recombines TRBV20-1 with TRBJ1-1; tentatively, D is TRBD1 (5 bases). CDR3 size: 11 residues. Germline V lookup: CDR1 DFQATT, CDR2 SNEGSKA (reference sequence). The CDR3 region has the DNA TGCACAAGCAGGGTGAACACTGAAGCTTTCTTT. Encoded protein: CTSRVNTEAFF.

The chain combines TRBV7-3 with TRBJ2-3; TRBD1 or TRBD2 may be the D gene (5 bases each). Trimming cost V 6 bases and J 4 bases, with 14 bases left between them. This CDR3 is 14 amino acids long. The germline CDR1 and CDR2 sequences are SGHTA and FQGTGA. The DNA of the CDR3 is TGTGCCAGCAGGACAAGGGTGGGGGCAGATACGCAGTATTTT. Protein product: CASRTRVGADTQYF.

This sequence joins TRBV27 and TRBJ2-7; TRBD1 agrees at 9 bases. This CDR3 region has 15 residues. The germline V gene has CDR1 MNHEY and CDR2 SMNVEV (reference sequence). Germline trimming cut 6 bases from V and 2 bases from J; bases unmatched to any gene: 8. The DNA for the CDR3 is TGTGCCAGCAGATTCACAGGGGGCTCAGCCTACGAGCAGTACTTC. Protein product: CASRFTGGSAYEQYF.